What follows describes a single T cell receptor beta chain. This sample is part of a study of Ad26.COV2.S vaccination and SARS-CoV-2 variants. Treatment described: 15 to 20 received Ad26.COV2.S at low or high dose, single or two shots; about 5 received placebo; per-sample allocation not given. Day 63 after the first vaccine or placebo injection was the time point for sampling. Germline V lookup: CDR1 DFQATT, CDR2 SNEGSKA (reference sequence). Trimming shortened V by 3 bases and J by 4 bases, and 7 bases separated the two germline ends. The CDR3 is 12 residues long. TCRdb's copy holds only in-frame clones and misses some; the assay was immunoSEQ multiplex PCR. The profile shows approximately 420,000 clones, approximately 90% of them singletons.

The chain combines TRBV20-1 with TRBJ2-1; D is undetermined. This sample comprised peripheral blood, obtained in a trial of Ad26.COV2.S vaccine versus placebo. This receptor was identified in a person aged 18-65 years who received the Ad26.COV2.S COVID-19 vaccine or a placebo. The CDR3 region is CSASAFYNEQFF. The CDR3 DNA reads TGCAGTGCTAGTGCATTTTACAATGAGCAGTTCTTC.